Each of the 25 T cell receptor beta chains below was sequenced from the same sample in a study of graft-versus-host responses after intestinal transplantation. Lymphocytes (intraepithelial and lamina propria) were released by processing the graft tissue. Measured with immunoSEQ multiplex PCR; TCRdb has only the in-frame clones, and not every one. The sample holds roughly 15,000 clones, 80% seen once. The specimen was ileum tissue, collected about 100 days after intestinal transplant. The receptors derive from a human patient who received an intestinal transplant, so some T cells may come from the graft donor.

The chain employs TRBV30 and TRBJ1-3; 7 nucleotides match TRBD1. The germline V gene has CDR1 GTSNPN and CDR2 SVGIG (reference sequence). CDR3 length equals 19 residues. V lost 3 bases to trimming and J lost 0 bases; unmatched junction nucleotides: 17. CDR3: CAWRTTGEDKGASGNTIYF. CDR3 DNA: TGTGCCTGGAGGACAACAGGGGAGGACAAGGGGGCCTCTGGAAACACCATATATTTT.

This clone appeared once. An end of the junction differs from the germline gene, which may be a read error. The gene calls are TRBV10-2 and TRBJ2-2; 8 positions agree with TRBD1. This CDR3 has 14 amino acids. CDR1 and CDR2 (germline): WSHSY, SAAADI. CDR3 nucleotides: TGCGCCAGCTCAACAGGGGGGAACGCCGGGGAGCTGTTTTTT. As protein: CASSTGGNAGELFF.

Details on this clone: A read error likely explains this, since a far larger clone differs by one base. This chain links TRBV18 with TRBJ1-5; possible D gene TRBD1, 5 bases. CDR1 and CDR2 from the germline V gene are KGHSH and LQKENI. V lost 2 bases to trimming and J lost 7 bases, with 12 bases between them. The CDR3 consists of 14 residues. The CDR3 nucleotides read TGTGCCAGCTCACCAGGTCATTGGGGCCAGCCCCAGCATTTT. As protein: CASSPGHWGQPQHF.

The rearrangement uses TRBV5-1 and TRBJ1-3; maybe TRBD1 (5 bases). The germline V gene has CDR1 SGHRS and CDR2 YFSETQ. The CDR3 length is 17 residues. Trimming stripped 2 bases from V and 2 bases from J, with 17 bases between. The CDR3 loop is CASSLGDSPGTGNTIYF. CDR3 bases: TGCGCCAGCAGCTTAGGGGACTCGCCCGGGACTGGAAACACCATATATTTT.

V usage is TRBV28 and J usage is TRBJ1-5; maybe TRBD1 (6 bases). The CDR3 is 15 residues long. Germline V gives CDR1 MDHEN, CDR2 SYDVKM. Trimming removed 6 bases at V and 5 bases at J, with 17 bases between. The CDR3 region has the DNA TGTGCCAGCAGCCCCCCCCCAGGGGTGTATCAGCCCCAGCATTTT. Translated: CASSPPPGVYQPQHF.

The V and J genes are TRBV6-1 and TRBJ1-2; 7 bases match TRBD1. CDR3 length: 14 amino acids. With V trimmed by 4 bases and J by 6 bases, 8 bases remained unmatched. Germline V lookup: CDR1 MNHNS, CDR2 SASEGT. The CDR3 reads CASSATGKGHGYTF. CDR3 sequence (DNA): TGTGCCAGCAGTGCGACAGGGAAAGGCCATGGCTACACCTTC.

This chain uses TRBV5-1 with TRBJ2-5; D might be TRBD2 (6 bases). The CDR3 has 15 amino acids. Trimming shortened V by 3 bases and J by 2 bases, and 14 bases separated the two germline ends. The germline CDR1 and CDR2 sequences are SGHRS and YFSETQ. The CDR3 reads CASSSSSVPQETQYF. CDR3 DNA: TGCGCCAGCAGCTCCTCTAGCGTTCCTCAAGAGACCCAGTACTTC.

This clone was recorded only once. The chain couples TRBV28 to TRBJ1-5; 9 nucleotides align to TRBD1. The length of the CDR3 is 14 residues. V was clipped by 4 bases and J by 4 bases; unmatched bases: 2. Germline lookup yields CDR1 MDHEN and CDR2 SYDVKM. CDR3 DNA sequence: TGTGCCAGCAGTTCGACAGGGGGTAATCAGCCCCAGCATTTT. Protein product: CASSSTGGNQPQHF.

This chain connects TRBV9 to TRBJ2-6; D unresolved. CDR3 size: 17 residues. Trimming took off 0 bases at V and 0 bases at J, with 10 bases between the two ends. Per germline, CDR1 SGDLS and CDR2 YYNGEE. The CDR3 coding sequence is TGTGCCAGCAGCGTAGCTAACACCAACTCTGGGGCCAACGTCCTGACTTTC. Protein: CASSVANTNSGANVLTF.

The gene calls are TRBV28 and TRBJ2-7, with a possible D match to TRBD1 (7 bases). The CDR3 sequence is 14 residues long. CDR1 and CDR2 (germline): MDHEN, SYDVKM. Trimming took 3 bases from V and 3 from J, leaving 12 bases between them. CDR3 amino acids: CASSLAGGGYEQYF. Here the CDR3 DNA reads TGTGCCAGCAGTTTGGCAGGGGGAGGCTACGAGCAGTACTTC.

V is TRBV27 and J is TRBJ2-5; D unresolved. The CDR3 loop spans 14 amino acids. The germline V gene encodes CDR1 MNHEY and CDR2 SMNVEV (reference sequence). V gave up 4 bases and J gave up 2 bases, with 11 bases separating them. CDR3 residues: CASSSGQPQETQYF. CDR3 nucleotide sequence: TGTGCCAGCAGTTCCGGGCAGCCGCAAGAGACCCAGTACTTC.

This chain uses TRBV7-3 with TRBJ2-1; 10 bases match TRBD2. The CDR3 has 16 amino acids. V was pared by 5 bases and J by 6 bases, with 10 bases of the junction left unmatched. Germline V gene lookup returns CDR1 SGHTA and CDR2 FQGTGA. This chain's CDR3 is CASSPSLAGVGNEQFF. The CDR3 nucleotides read TGTGCCAGCAGCCCGTCCCTAGCGGGAGTAGGCAATGAGCAGTTCTTC.

This clone was observed a handful of times. The chain couples TRBV29-1 to TRBJ1-1; D uncertain. The germline gives CDR1 SQVTM, CDR2 ANQGSEA. The CDR3 length is 12 residues. The germline V and J ends were trimmed by 4 bases and 5 bases, with 11 bases remaining between them. The chain's CDR3 is CSVGLGWTEAFF. The CDR3 region has the DNA TGCAGCGTTGGCCTGGGTTGGACTGAAGCTTTCTTT.

The chain carries TRBV9 and TRBJ1-2, with a tentative D call TRBD1 (5 bases). Trimming cost V 0 bases and J 4 bases, with 10 bases left between them. Per germline, CDR1 SGDLS and CDR2 YYNGEE. The CDR3 contains 14 residues. The DNA for the CDR3 is TGTGCCAGCAGCGTAGTTGGGGCTACCTATGGCTACACCTTC. Its translation is CASSVVGATYGYTF.

V and J are TRBV19 and TRBJ1-1; D is unclear. The CDR3 consists of 10 residues. The germline CDR1 and CDR2 sequences are LNHDA and SQIVND (reference sequence). Between the trimmed V and J ends, which lost 8 bases and 7 bases, there was a span of 8 bases. In DNA form, the CDR3 reads TGTGCCAGTCGCGGTATTGAAGCTTTCTTT. Its translation is CASRGIEAFF.

This clone was found a few times. The chain joins TRBV7-9 to TRBJ2-5, with D unresolved. V was clipped by 4 bases and J by 8 bases, with 26 bases between them. The CDR3 consists of 17 residues. Germline V CDR1 and CDR2: SEHNR, FQNEAQ (reference sequence). CDR3 residues: CASSSPNPGDRYDTQYF. The CDR3 DNA sequence: TGTGCCAGCAGCTCCCCCAACCCGGGCGACCGTTATGATACCCAGTACTTC.

V and J are TRBV6-4 and TRBJ2-2, with no clear D. V lost 3 bases to trimming and J lost 6 bases, with 11 bases between them. Germline CDR1 is MRHNA and CDR2 is SNTAGT. The length of the CDR3 is 14 residues. The CDR3 loop reads CASSDQHPPGELFF. The DNA of the CDR3 is TGTGCCAGCAGTGATCAGCACCCCCCCGGGGAGCTGTTTTTT.

The chain recombines TRBV6-5 with TRBJ1-4; D gene ambiguous. The CDR3 is 15 amino acids. Trimming stripped 5 bases from V and 5 bases from J, with 15 bases between. From germline, CDR1 is MNHEY and CDR2 SVGAGI. CDR3 protein: CASSPPPGLNEKLFF. CDR3 in DNA: TGTGCCAGCAGTCCTCCCCCAGGACTAAATGAAAAACTGTTTTTT.

V usage is TRBV6-1 and J usage is TRBJ2-7; 10 positions match TRBD2. Germline values: CDR1 MNHNS, CDR2 SASEGT. Trimming at V came to 2 bases and at J to 6 bases, leaving 10 bases not matched to a gene. The CDR3 sequence is 16 residues long. CDR3 in DNA: TGTGCCAGCAGTGAAAGCGCTAGCGGGAGTTTAGGCGAGCAGTACTTC. Amino acids: CASSESASGSLGEQYF.

This chain uses TRBV27 with TRBJ2-1; TRBD2 agrees at 10 bases. CDR1 MNHEY and CDR2 SMNVEV come from the germline V gene (reference sequence). Germline trimming cut 1 base from V and 0 bases from J; bases unmatched to any gene: 6. The CDR3 extends over 18 amino acids. The CDR3 region has the DNA TGTGCCAGCAGTTTATTCGGCGCTAGCGGGAGCTCCTACAATGAGCAGTTCTTC. Translating gives CASSLFGASGSSYNEQFF.

This chain links TRBV27 with TRBJ2-1; 7 positions agree with TRBD2. Germline V CDR1 and CDR2: MNHEY, SMNVEV (reference sequence). The trim removed 5 bases at V and 1 base at J, leaving 8 bases unmatched. The CDR3 spans 16 residues. CDR3 DNA sequence: TGTGCCAGCAGTCCTCTCGGCGGGAGTTCCTACAATGAGCAGTTCTTC. Translated: CASSPLGGSSYNEQFF.

The CDR3 DNA sequence: TGTGCCAGCAGTTTACGCGACGGAAGCTTTAACTACGAGCAGTACTTC. Translating it yields CASSLRDGSFNYEQYF. The V call is TRBV28, the J call TRBJ2-7; D gene uncertain. This CDR3 is 16 amino acids long. V gave up 2 bases and J gave up 3 bases, with 17 bases separating them. Germline V gives CDR1 MDHEN, CDR2 SYDVKM. Looking up the rest from reference TRBV28 and TRBJ2-7 gives the full variable domain: DVKVTQSSRYLVKRTGEKVFLECVQDMDHENMFWYRQDPGLGLRLIYFSYDVKMKEKGDIPEGYSVSREKKERFSLILESASTNQTSMYLCASSLRDGSFNYEQYFGPGTRLTVT.

This clone has a handful of counts. This chain connects TRBV6-5 to TRBJ2-7, with 10 bases that match TRBD2. Per the germline V gene, CDR1 is MNHEY and CDR2 is SVGAGI. The trim removed 6 bases at V and 6 bases at J, leaving 8 bases unmatched. This CDR3 spans 14 amino acids. CDR3 in amino acids: CASRQAGGPSEQYF. CDR3 coding DNA: TGTGCCAGCAGGCAAGCGGGAGGGCCCTCCGAGCAGTACTTC.

V usage is TRBV2 and J usage is TRBJ2-7, with D possibly TRBD2 on 7 matching bases. Germline values: CDR1 SNHLY, CDR2 FYNNEI. The CDR3 runs to 15 residues. Deletions cut 5 bases from V and 6 bases from J, with 20 bases between. CDR3 nucleotide sequence: TGTGCCAGCAGTCGGGTAGGGGGGAGGGCCTTCGAGCAGTACTTC. Amino acid sequence: CASSRVGGRAFEQYF.

This clone appeared a few times. This chain uses TRBV28 with TRBJ1-5, with D possibly being TRBD1 (5 bases). The CDR3 extends over 14 amino acids. The germline V gene has CDR1 MDHEN and CDR2 SYDVKM. V lost 7 bases to trimming and J lost 6 bases, with 16 bases between them. CDR3 nucleotides: TGTGCCAGCAACCCCAGGGTGGGAATTCAGCCCCAGCATTTT. It translates to CASNPRVGIQPQHF.